The clone carrying this TCR beta chain was observed a handful of times. The record originates from a study of blood T cell repertoires in COVID-19. Germline V lookup: CDR1 MRHNA, CDR2 SNTAGT. Trimming took 6 bases from V and 6 from J, leaving 12 bases between them. This CDR3 spans 13 amino acids. Some clones are missing from TCRdb's copy, which holds only in-frame ones; the method was immunoSEQ multiplex PCR. The sample has around 30,000 clones, around 96% seen once; the top ten hold under 4.5%. The sample consisted of peripheral blood. The TCR comes from a human donor with active COVID-19. The donor label of this sample is uncertain. The rearrangement uses TRBV6-4 and TRBJ2-1; D unresolved. For the CDR3, the DNA is TGTGCCAGCAGCGACACCCTAGTCAATGAGCAGTTCTTC. The encoded protein is CASSDTLVNEQFF.